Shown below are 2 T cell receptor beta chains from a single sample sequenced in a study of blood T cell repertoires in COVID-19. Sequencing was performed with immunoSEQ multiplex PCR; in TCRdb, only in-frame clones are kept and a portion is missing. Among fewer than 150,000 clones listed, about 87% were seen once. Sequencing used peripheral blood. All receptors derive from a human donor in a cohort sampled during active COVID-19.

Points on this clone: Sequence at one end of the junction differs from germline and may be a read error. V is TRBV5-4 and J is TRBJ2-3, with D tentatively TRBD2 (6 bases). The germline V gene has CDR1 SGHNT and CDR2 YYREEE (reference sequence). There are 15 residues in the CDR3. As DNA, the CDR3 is TGTGCCAGCAGTTTGGGAGGAGCTAGCACAGATACGCAGTATTTT. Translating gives CASSLGGASTDTQYF.

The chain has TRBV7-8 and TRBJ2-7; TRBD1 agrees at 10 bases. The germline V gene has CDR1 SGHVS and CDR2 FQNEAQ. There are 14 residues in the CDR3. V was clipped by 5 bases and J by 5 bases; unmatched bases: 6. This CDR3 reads CASSPGTGAHEQYF. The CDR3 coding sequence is TGTGCCAGCAGCCCCGGGACAGGGGCCCACGAGCAGTACTTC.